These 5 T cell receptor beta chains came from one sample sequenced in a study of technical replicates of blood from a handful of donors. Sequencing used immunoSEQ multiplex PCR; TCRdb keeps in-frame clones, though not all of them. The sample shows some 80,000 clones, more than 90% of them seen only once. Sequenced sample: T cells isolated from PBMCs. The receptors come from a human donor in good health.

The V and J genes are TRBV19 and TRBJ1-1, with D hard to call. Trimming stripped 3 bases from V and 1 base from J, with 9 bases between. The CDR3 extends over 14 amino acids. The germline V gene has CDR1 LNHDA and CDR2 SQIVND (reference sequence). Written as DNA, the CDR3 is TGTGCCAGTAGTATGTATGTCGGGAACACTGAAGCTTTCTTT. Protein product: CASSMYVGNTEAFF. Looking up the rest from reference TRBV19 and TRBJ1-1 gives the full variable domain: DGGITQSPKYLFRKEGQNVTLSCEQNLNHDAMYWYRQDPGQGLRLIYYSQIVNDFQKGDIAEGYSVSREKKESFPLTVTSAQKNPTAFYLCASSMYVGNTEAFFGQGTRLTVV.

V is TRBV27 and J is TRBJ2-2, with 11 nucleotides matching TRBD1. Germline V gene lookup returns CDR1 MNHEY and CDR2 SMNVEV (reference sequence). Germline trimming cut 4 bases from V and 2 bases from J; bases unmatched to any gene: 9. The CDR3 extends over 18 amino acids. The DNA for the CDR3 is TGTGCCAGCAGTTCCAGGACAGGGGGCATGGGAAACACCGGGGAGCTGTTTTTT. Translated: CASSSRTGGMGNTGELFF.

The CDR3 region has the DNA TGTGCCAGCAGCTTGGGCGGGGGCAGGTACAATGAGCAGTTCTTC. Its protein is CASSLGGGRYNEQFF. The chain couples TRBV5-4 to TRBJ2-1, with a weak D call TRBD2 (7 bases). The CDR3 is 15 residues long. V gave up 0 bases and J gave up 4 bases, with 11 bases separating them. Per germline, CDR1 SGHNT and CDR2 YYREEE (reference sequence).

V is TRBV5-1 and J is TRBJ1-2; D is perhaps TRBD1 (6 bases). From germline, CDR1 is SGHRS and CDR2 YFSETQ. The V gene lost 4 bases and the J gene lost 2 bases, with 12 bases spanning the gap. This CDR3 region has 14 residues. In DNA, the CDR3 is TGCGCCAGCAGCGTTGGACAGCTCAACTATGGCTACACCTTC. Translating gives CASSVGQLNYGYTF.

The chain joins TRBV28 to TRBJ2-3, with TRBD2 matching over 9 bases. Germline-derived CDR1 and CDR2 are MDHEN and SYDVKM. The V gene end was trimmed by 6 bases and the J gene end by 2 bases; junction bases not matched to a gene: 6. CDR3 length equals 15 residues. This CDR3 reads CASSQTSGYTDTQYF. The CDR3 nucleotides are TGTGCCAGCAGCCAGACTAGCGGATACACAGATACGCAGTATTTT.